This T cell receptor (beta chain) came from a study of T cell repertoires in cytomegalovirus infection. Whole-study context: It can be stated that public TCR beta signatures indicated CMV infection as well as a matching HLA type.

TCRdb reprocessed the reads with MiXCR, giving one entry per CDR3 protein. The data show some 150,000 distinct CDR3 sequences, with 32% seen just once and about 56% held by the top ten. In this sample, this clonotype turned up a few times. As yet, its antigen is unknown. Study-wide results and limits: In two of eight donors, the top clonotype was HLA-C-restricted CMV-specific.

The CDR3 loop spans 15 amino acids. The germline V and J ends were trimmed by 7 bases and 5 bases, with 18 bases remaining between them. The chain uses TRBV12-3 or TRBV12-4 and TRBJ1-5, with D uncertain. The sequences come from CD8+ T cells from cultured PBMCs, collected from culture after CMV antigen stimulation. The source of this sequence is a human donor in good health (CMV status not recorded). Some clones in this sample may be carry-over from other donors' samples. CDR3 in amino acids: CASKSDASGDQPQHF. The CDR3 nucleotides read TGTGCCAGCAAAAGCGACGCGTCAGGCGATCAGCCCCAGCATTTT.